The clone carrying this T cell receptor (beta chain) was detected many times. Its matching antigen is unknown. CDR1 is MNHEY and CDR2 is SVGEGT in the germline V gene. The CDR3 has 13 residues. Trimming pared 6 bases from V and 3 bases from J, leaving 12 bases between. This record comes from a study of blood T cells in healthy people across ages. About the study: When template switching was applied, about one barcoded beta molecule was captured per two T cells.

Overall study results and limits: The percentage of naive T cells correlated strongly with TCR beta diversity.

Each sample provided at least 5 micrograms of extracted total RNA. For the second PCR, which ran for about 6 to 12 cycles, a sample-barcoded 5' primer and a J-beta primer mix were used. Each cDNA molecule received a tag from a template-switch adaptor that had 12 random nucleotides. TCRdb used MiXCR to reprocess the 5' RACE reads, holding one entry per CDR3 protein. The sample has 650,000 to 1,000,000 distinct CDR3 sequences; around half are singletons. This sequence joins TRBV6-2 or TRBV6-3 and TRBJ2-7, with a possible D match to TRBD2 (6 bases). The receptor's source is an elderly man in good health. Specimen: blood. In nucleotides, the CDR3 is TGTGCCAGCAGGCGGGACGAGTTCTACGAGCAGTACTTC. Protein sequence: CASRRDEFYEQYF.